There are a few counts of the clone carrying this TCR beta chain. This sample stems from a study of blood T cell repertoires in COVID-19. Overall study context: Donors in the United States, Italy and Spain gave samples during acute or convalescent COVID-19. T cells, B-cell-depleted T cells, or PBMCs provided the cDNA or gDNA that served as material.

From germline, CDR1 is KGHDR and CDR2 SFDVKD. The ends were cut back, 2 bases at V and 3 bases at J, with 7 bases in the middle. The CDR3 totals 13 residues. Original methodology: How many nucleated cells were present was estimated from reference gene primer amplification. Libraries were prepared by immunoSEQ multiplex PCR; TCRdb keeps only in-frame clonotypes and omits some of them. The V and J calls and clone size were taken over from that table, and D and trimming were inferred from the DNA. The sample records about 120,000 clones, over 60% being singletons. The sequence came from a man aged 35-49 years with active or convalescent COVID-19. The V call is TRBV24-1, the J call TRBJ2-7; D not certain. Sequencing input: peripheral blood. For the CDR3, the DNA is TGTGCCACCAGTGATTGGCACAACTACGAGCAGTACTTC. Amino acid sequence: CATSDWHNYEQYF.